These 9 T cell receptor beta chains were all obtained from the same sample, sequenced in a study of T cells after yellow fever vaccination. One entry per CDR3 protein, called by TCRdb with MiXCR from the 5' RACE reads. This table holds roughly 300,000 distinct CDR3 sequences, roughly 8% found once. The input for sequencing was PBMCs, taken approximately 47 days after the first yellow fever vaccination. The receptors were sampled from a man between 18 and 35 years old who received the YFV17D yellow fever vaccine.

This clonotype was detected a few times. The chain is built from TRBV12-3 or TRBV12-4 and TRBJ1-1, with D hard to call. CDR3 size: 15 residues. The ends were cut back, 1 base at V and 4 bases at J, with 13 bases in the middle. CDR3 in amino acids: CASSLGSGRSTEAFF. DNA for the CDR3: TGTGCCAGCAGTTTAGGGTCGGGGAGAAGCACTGAAGCTTTCTTT.

This clonotype was counted between two and nine times. The CDR3 sequence: CASSLLDRYQETQYF. DNA for the CDR3: TGTGCCAGCAGTTTGCTCGACCGCTATCAAGAGACCCAGTACTTC. This rearrangement joins TRBV27 to TRBJ2-5; no firm D call. Trimming took off 3 bases at V and 2 bases at J, with 13 bases between the two ends. Germline lookup yields CDR1 MNHEY and CDR2 SMNVEV (reference sequence). This CDR3 comprises 15 residues.

There are many counts of this clonotype. The J gene is TRBJ1-4, the V gene TRBV18; D unresolved. The length of the CDR3 is 15 residues. Germline V gene data show CDR1 as KGHSH and CDR2 as LQKENI. Deletions cut 3 bases from V and 3 bases from J, with 11 bases between. This CDR3 is CASSPHSGPNEKLFF. The DNA for the CDR3 is TGTGCCAGCTCACCTCACAGCGGACCTAATGAAAAACTGTTTTTT.

This chain joins TRBV4-2 and TRBJ2-1, with TRBD2 matching over 12 bases. This CDR3 has 15 amino acids. CDR1 and CDR2 (germline): LGHNA, YNFKEQ. Losses at the gene ends were 4 bases for V and 7 bases for J; bases not matched to a gene: 5. CDR3 sequence (DNA): TGTGCCAGCAGCCCTAGCGGGGGGGCCCGGAATGAGCAGTTCTTC. It specifies CASSPSGGARNEQFF.

This clonotype has ten or more counts. The J gene is TRBJ1-1, the V gene TRBV2, with TRBD1 matching 7 bases. The CDR3 totals 14 residues. Germline-derived CDR1 and CDR2 are SNHLY and FYNNEI. The V and J ends lost 6 bases and 0 bases, in that order; junction bases with no gene match: 4. CDR3 in amino acids: CASSAGQLNTEAFF. The CDR3 DNA reads TGTGCCAGCAGCGCGGGACAGTTGAACACTGAAGCTTTCTTT.

This clonotype has just a few counts. V is TRBV5-5 and J is TRBJ2-7, with 7 bases that match TRBD1. Germline V gene lookup returns CDR1 SGHKS and CDR2 YYEKEE (reference sequence). The CDR3 sequence is 14 residues long. Unmatched junction bases numbered 8, after V lost 5 bases and J lost 3 bases. The CDR3 is CASRQGLSFYEQYV. As DNA, the CDR3 is TGTGCCAGCAGACAGGGGTTAAGTTTCTACGAGCAGTACGTC.

The rearrangement links TRBV18 to TRBJ1-4, with a tentative D call TRBD1 (5 bases). This CDR3 has 14 residues. Trimming stripped 3 bases from V and 4 bases from J, with 9 bases between. Germline V gene data show CDR1 as KGHSH and CDR2 as LQKENI. The CDR3 coding sequence is TGTGCCAGCTCACCCCTGGGACGTAATGAAAAACTGTTTTTT. It is translated as CASSPLGRNEKLFF.

The rearrangement joins TRBV20-1 to TRBJ2-3; D gene unclear. The germline V and J ends were trimmed by 6 bases and 1 base, with 14 bases remaining between them. Germline loops: CDR1 DFQATT, CDR2 SNEGSKA (reference sequence). The CDR3 has 14 amino acids. The CDR3 loop is CSAAKRAGTDTQYF. CDR3 nucleotide sequence: TGCAGTGCCGCCAAAAGGGCTGGCACAGATACGCAGTATTTT.

This rearrangement joins TRBV7-8 to TRBJ1-5, with 12 positions matching TRBD1. V lost 5 bases and J lost 9; bases outside the gene matches: 14. Germline V gives CDR1 SGHVS, CDR2 FQNEAQ. The CDR3 contains 17 residues. The CDR3 nucleotides are TGTGCCAGCAGCCTCGCCGGGACAGGGGGCTTCACGTGGCCCCAGCATTTT. It specifies CASSLAGTGGFTWPQHF.